This entry describes one T cell receptor (beta chain). The protocol was immunoSEQ multiplex PCR, while the TCRdb copy is restricted to in-frame clones and leaves out a portion. This repertoire shows 410,000 or so clones, approximately 90% found once; its top ten account for 9.5% to 15%. Sample treatment: around 19 received Ad26.COV2.S at low or high dose, single or two shots; five or six received placebo; per-sample allocation not given. Collection of the samples took place on day 63 after the first injection of vaccine or placebo. The sample belongs to a study of Ad26.COV2.S vaccination and SARS-CoV-2 variants. V was trimmed by 5 bases and J by 15 bases, leaving 14 bases between them. The CDR3 extends over 11 amino acids.

The chain uses TRBV12-3 or TRBV12-4 and TRBJ2-4; weak D call: TRBD1 (6 bases). Material: peripheral blood, obtained in a trial of Ad26.COV2.S vaccine versus placebo. The TCR comes from a person aged 18-60 years who received the Ad26.COV2.S COVID-19 vaccine or a placebo. The CDR3 region is CASSTTGIWYF. CDR3 nucleotides: TGTGCCAGCAGTACGACAGGCATCTGGTACTTC.